This TCR beta chain came from a study of blood T cell repertoires in COVID-19. The wider study: Acute and convalescent COVID-19 specimens originated in the United States, Italy and Spain. PBMCs, B-cell-depleted T cells, or T cells were the source of the cDNA or gDNA that made up the material.

TCRdb keeps only in-frame clones here, not all; method: immunoSEQ multiplex PCR. The table includes 150,000 to 200,000 clones, roughly nine tenths detected once. Germline-derived CDR1 and CDR2 are SGHKS and YYEKEE (reference sequence). The length of the CDR3 is 14 residues. J gave up 8 bases and V 3 bases, and 10 bases lay outside the gene matches. The chain joins TRBV5-5 to TRBJ1-1, with TRBD1 matching 7 bases. The material sequenced was peripheral blood. This TCR was sampled from a man aged 55 to 70 with active or convalescent COVID-19. The CDR3 nucleotides read TGTGCCAGCAGCTGGGCTGGGACAGCCTTAGAAGCTTTCTTT. Its translation: CASSWAGTALEAFF.